This T cell receptor beta chain comes out of a study of T cells in Graves' hyperthyroidism and ophthalmopathy. Researchers took RNA transcripts and amplified the TCR beta CDR3 regions from them. HTBI primers were employed in a first-round RT-PCR of the TCR CDR3. TCRdb re-derived calls from the multiplex PCR reads in MiXCR, one entry per CDR3 protein. Of about 110,000 distinct CDR3 sequences in the sample, approximately 15% were seen once. This clonotype was seen at least ten times. The germline V and J ends were trimmed by 3 bases and 3 bases, with 19 bases remaining between them. Germline loops: CDR1 SGHDT, CDR2 YYEEEE. The CDR3 runs 16 residues.

The V call is TRBV5-6, the J call TRBJ2-7, with D perhaps assigned TRBD1 or TRBD2 (7 bases each). The sequenced sample was blood. The clonotype comes from a woman aged 45-65 years with Graves' hyperthyroidism. CDR3 in amino acids: CASSSALTGDYYEQYF. The CDR3 DNA reads TGTGCCAGCAGCTCCGCCCTAACAGGGGACTACTACGAGCAGTACTTC.